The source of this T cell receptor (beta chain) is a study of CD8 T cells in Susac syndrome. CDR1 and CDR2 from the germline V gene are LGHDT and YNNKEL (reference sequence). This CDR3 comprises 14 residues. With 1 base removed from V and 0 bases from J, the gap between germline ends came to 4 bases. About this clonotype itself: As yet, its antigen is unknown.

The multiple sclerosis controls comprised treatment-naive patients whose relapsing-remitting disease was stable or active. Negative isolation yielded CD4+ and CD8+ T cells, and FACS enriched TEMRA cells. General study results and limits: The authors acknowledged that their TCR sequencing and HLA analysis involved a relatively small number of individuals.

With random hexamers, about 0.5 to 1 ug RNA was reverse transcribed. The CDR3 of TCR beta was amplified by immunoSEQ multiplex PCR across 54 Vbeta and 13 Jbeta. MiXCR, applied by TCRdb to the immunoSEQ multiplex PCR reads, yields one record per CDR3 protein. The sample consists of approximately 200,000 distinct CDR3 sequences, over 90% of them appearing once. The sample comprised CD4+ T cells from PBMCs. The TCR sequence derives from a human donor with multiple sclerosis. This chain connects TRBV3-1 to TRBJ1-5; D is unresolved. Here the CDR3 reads CASSQGVSNQPQHF. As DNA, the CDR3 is TGTGCCAGCAGCCAAGGCGTTAGCAATCAGCCCCAGCATTTT.